A selection of T cell receptor beta chains follows, all from one sample in a study of blood T cell repertoires in COVID-19. Repertoires were generated with immunoSEQ multiplex PCR, while TCRdb's copy carries only in-frame clones and drops some. This sample has fewer than 200,000 clones; about 72% occur once, and the top ten carry 15% to 20%. The sample taken for sequencing was PBMCs or T cells enriched from blood (not recorded which). The receptors come from a woman in her fifties or sixties who had recovered from COVID-19. Each CDR3 is given with its conserved first and last residue. Fields, in order: clone size, V gene, CDR3 length, J gene, D gene, CDR3 DNA, CDR3 protein. A D gene is named only where the DNA matches it firmly. A row's size may be missing; if present it is once, few, many or a size class.

-	TRBV4-2	15	TRBJ2-3	-	TGTGCCAGCAGCCAAGATATCACAGGCACAGATACGCAGTATTTT	CASSQDITGTDTQYF
-	TRBV2	17	TRBJ2-1	TRBD2	TGTGCCAGCAGTGCGTTTGGAACTAGCGGAGGCCACAATGAGCAGTTCTTC	CASSAFGTSGGHNEQFF
-	TRBV27	13	TRBJ2-5	-	TGTGCCAGCAGTAGGACTATCGACGAGACCCAGTACTTC	CASSRTIDETQYF
-	TRBV7-9	16	TRBJ2-3	TRBD1	TGTGCCAGCAGCCCGCTGGACAGGGAAGTCTTCTCGTCGCAGTATTTT	CASSPLDREVFSSQYF
-	TRBV3-1/TRBV3-2	18	TRBJ1-6	TRBD1	TGTGCCAGCAGCCAAGCCTATGGGACAGGGACGAATAATTCACCCCTCCACTTT	CASSQAYGTGTNNSPLHF
-	TRBV30	15	TRBJ1-2	-	TGTGCCTGGACACCCCATACCAGGGCCCCCTTTGGCTACACCTTC	CAWTPHTRAPFGYTF
-	TRBV2	13	TRBJ1-2	-	TGTGCCAGCAGATCGGTGGCTAACTATGGCTACACCTTC	CASRSVANYGYTF
-	TRBV9	14	TRBJ1-1	-	TGTGCCAGCAGCGTCGGGGGAGAGAACACTGAAGCTTTCTTT	CASSVGGENTEAFF
-	TRBV28	14	TRBJ2-7	-	TGTGCCAGCAGTCGATGGGTGAGGGCCTACGAGCAGTACTTC	CASSRWVRAYEQYF
once	TRBV6-5	16	TRBJ1-5	-	TGTGCCAGCAGTTCACAACTGGGAGGGACAAATCAGCCCCAGCATTTT	CASSSQLGGTNQPQHF
-	TRBV21-1	15	TRBJ2-7	-	TGTGCCAGCAAACCCCTGGGAGCGAATTGCTACGAGCAGTACTTC	CASKPLGANCYEQYF
-	TRBV19	14	TRBJ1-1	-	TGTGCCAGCAGACCAATCCAGGTTTCAACTGAAGCTTTCTTT	CASRPIQVSTEAFF
-	TRBV6-5	13	TRBJ1-2	-	TGTGCCAGCAGCCCCGTGGGGGCTCGCGGCTACACCTTC	CASSPVGARGYTF
few	TRBV5-5	16	TRBJ2-1	TRBD2	TGTGCCAGCAGCCGACTAGCGGGGGCCCAATACAATGAGCAGTTCTTC	CASSRLAGAQYNEQFF
-	TRBV27	16	TRBJ2-7	-	TGTGCCAGCAGTCGGTACGGTGAACAGGGCAACTACGAGCAGTACTTC	CASSRYGEQGNYEQYF
-	TRBV6-5	14	TRBJ1-2	TRBD1	TGTGCCAGCAGGCGGGACAGTACTAACTATGGCTACACCTTC	CASRRDSTNYGYTF
-	TRBV10-3	15	TRBJ2-1	TRBD2	TGTGCCATCAGTGAGGGACTAGCGGGCTACAATGAGCAGTTCTTC	CAISEGLAGYNEQFF
-	TRBV2	14	TRBJ2-7	TRBD2	TGTGCCAGCAGACCCGGGGGGGCAAGGGACGAGCAGTACTTC	CASRPGGARDEQYF
-	TRBV6-4	14	TRBJ2-7	-	TGTGCCAGCACAGACAGACCCTACTCCTACGAGCAGTACTTC	CASTDRPYSYEQYF
once	TRBV6-6	13	TRBJ2-3	-	TGTGCCAGCAGCCGCGGCGGCGGGGGCACGCAGTATTTT	CASSRGGGGTQYF
-	TRBV18	16	TRBJ2-7	-	TGTGCCAGCTCACTCCAGACGGACACAAGCTCCTACGAGCAGTACTTC	CASSLQTDTSSYEQYF
-	TRBV28	15	TRBJ1-1	-	TGTGCCAGCAGTTTATCCCCGGACAGTGGAACTGAAGCTTTCTTT	CASSLSPDSGTEAFF
-	TRBV7-2	16	TRBJ2-7	TRBD2	TGTGCCAGCAGCTTAGACGCTAGCGGAGGCCGCGGCGAGCAGTACTTC	CASSLDASGGRGEQYF
-	TRBV5-1	14	TRBJ2-7	TRBD1	TGCGCCAGCAGCAAGGGACAGCTAACCTACGAGCAGTACTTC	CASSKGQLTYEQYF
-	TRBV4-3	16	TRBJ2-7	-	TGCGCCAGCAGCCAAGATCCGAGACAGATAACCTACGAGCAGTACTTC	CASSQDPRQITYEQYF
-	TRBV7-3	13	TRBJ1-1	-	TGTGCCAGCAGCACTCAGGCGAACACTGAAGCTTTCTTT	CASSTQANTEAFF
once	TRBV6-2/TRBV6-3	18	TRBJ2-2	-	TGTGCCAGCAGTTACTCGAGTCATCGTGCAGGGATGGACGGGGAGCTGTTTTTT	CASSYSSHRAGMDGELFF
-	TRBV10-2	17	TRBJ2-7	TRBD2	TGCGCCAGCAGGAGGACTAGCGGAAGGGGGAGCTCCTACGAGCAGTACTTC	CASRRTSGRGSSYEQYF
-	TRBV19	14	TRBJ2-2	TRBD1	TGTGCCAGCCAGGGACAGGCGAACACCGGGGAGCTGTTTTTT	CASQGQANTGELFF
-	TRBV5-4	13	TRBJ1-1	-	TGTGCCAGCAGCTTGGAAGGAAGACTTGAAGCTTTCTTT	CASSLEGRLEAFF
-	TRBV18	18	TRBJ2-2	-	TGTGCCAGCTCACTATACCCTGTGGTCGGGACGAACACCGGGGAGCTGTTTTTT	CASSLYPVVGTNTGELFF
-	TRBV18	14	TRBJ1-1	-	TGTGCCAGCTCACCACGGGGGGTCCACACTGAAGCTTTCTTT	CASSPRGVHTEAFF
-	TRBV9	15	TRBJ2-7	TRBD1	TGTGCCAGCAGCCGATCCGGGACAGGAACCTACGAGCAGTACTTC	CASSRSGTGTYEQYF
-	TRBV7-2	15	TRBJ1-1	TRBD1	TGTGCCAGCAGCTTAGGAGGGGGCGCGGGCCCTGAAGCTTTCTTT	CASSLGGGAGPEAFF
-	TRBV2	14	TRBJ1-1	TRBD1	TGTGCCAGCAGGGTGGACAGGGCGAACACTGAAGCTTTCTTT	CASRVDRANTEAFF
-	TRBV18	10	TRBJ2-1	-	TGTGCCAGCTCTCTCAATGAGCAGTTCTTC	CASSLNEQFF
-	TRBV9	17	TRBJ2-1	-	TGTGCCAGCAGCGTAGTTTCAAAGCGGGTCATCTACAATGAGCAGTTCTTC	CASSVVSKRVIYNEQFF
few	TRBV12-5	13	TRBJ1-1	-	TGTGCTAGTGGTTCAAACAATGTGGCTGAAGCTTTCTTT	CASGSNNVAEAFF
once	TRBV3-1/TRBV3-2	20	TRBJ2-2	TRBD2	TGTGCCAGCAGCCAAGTAATCCCAGCGGGAGTCCCTCTCAACACCGGGGAGCTGTTTTTT	CASSQVIPAGVPLNTGELFF
-	TRBV18	13	TRBJ2-1	-	TGTGCCAGCTCACCGGGGCAACTCAATGAGCAGTTCTTC	CASSPGQLNEQFF
-	TRBV5-1	15	TRBJ2-3	TRBD2	TGCGCCAGCAGCCCAACTAGCGGGGTGGGTCATACGCAGTATTTT	CASSPTSGVGHTQYF
-	TRBV28	13	TRBJ1-1	-	TGTGCCAGCAGTTTCCAGGGCTCCACTGAAGCTTTCTTT	CASSFQGSTEAFF
-	TRBV28	17	TRBJ1-1	-	TGTGCCAGCAGTTTTGTTTTAAGAGGGACTGAGAACACTGAAGCTTTCTTT	CASSFVLRGTENTEAFF
-	TRBV2	14	TRBJ1-4	-	TGTGCCAGCAAGGACAGTGCTACCTTTGAAAAACTGTTTTTT	CASKDSATFEKLFF